The present T cell receptor (beta chain) was sequenced within a study of T cell responses to AZD1222 COVID-19 vaccine. CDR1 is MNHEY and CDR2 is SMNVEV in the germline V gene (reference sequence). J lost 1 base, V lost 3 bases, and 11 bases had no gene match. This CDR3 has 18 amino acids. Only in-frame clones appear in the TCRdb table, and some are missing; sequencing was by immunoSEQ multiplex PCR. The sample holds roughly 130,000 clones, around 94% seen once. The source was peripheral blood, collected on day 0 of AZD1222 vaccination. This chain uses TRBV27 with TRBJ2-7; 11 bases line up with TRBD2. The receptor was derived from an adult in good health. The CDR3 protein is CASSFRPPTSGTSYEQYF. The DNA of the CDR3 is TGTGCCAGCAGTTTCCGACCGCCGACTAGCGGGACATCCTACGAGCAGTACTTC.